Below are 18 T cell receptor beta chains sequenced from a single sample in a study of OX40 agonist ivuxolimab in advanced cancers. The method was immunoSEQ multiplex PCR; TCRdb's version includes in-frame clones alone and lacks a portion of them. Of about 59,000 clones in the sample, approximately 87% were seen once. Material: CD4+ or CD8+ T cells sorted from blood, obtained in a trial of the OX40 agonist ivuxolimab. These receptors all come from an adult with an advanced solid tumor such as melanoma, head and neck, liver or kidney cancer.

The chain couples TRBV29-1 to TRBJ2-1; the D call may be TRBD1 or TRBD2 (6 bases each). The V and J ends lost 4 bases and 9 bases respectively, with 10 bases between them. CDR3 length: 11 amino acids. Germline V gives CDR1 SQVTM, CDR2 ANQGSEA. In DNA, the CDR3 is TGCAGCGTTGGAGGAGGGGGTGAGCAGTTCTTC. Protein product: CSVGGGGEQFF.

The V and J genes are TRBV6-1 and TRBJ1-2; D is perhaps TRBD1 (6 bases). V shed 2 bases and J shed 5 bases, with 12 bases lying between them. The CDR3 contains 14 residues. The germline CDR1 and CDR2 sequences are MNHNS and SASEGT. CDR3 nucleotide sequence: TGTGCCAGCAGTGAAAGTAGGCAGGGGTATGGCTACACCTTC. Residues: CASSESRQGYGYTF.

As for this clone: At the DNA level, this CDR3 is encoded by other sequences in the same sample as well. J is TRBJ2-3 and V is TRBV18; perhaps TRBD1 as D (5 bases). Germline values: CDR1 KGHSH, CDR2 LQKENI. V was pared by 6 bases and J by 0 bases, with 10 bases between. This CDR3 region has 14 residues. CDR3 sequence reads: CASSLQASTDTQYF. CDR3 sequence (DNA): TGTGCCAGCTCGCTACAGGCTAGCACAGATACGCAGTATTTT. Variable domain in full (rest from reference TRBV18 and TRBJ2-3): NAGVMQNPRHLVRRRGQEARLRCSPMKGHSHVYWYRQLPEEGLKFMVYLQKENIIDESGMPKERFSAEFPKEGPSILRIQQVVRGDSAAYFCASSLQASTDTQYFGPGTRLTVL.

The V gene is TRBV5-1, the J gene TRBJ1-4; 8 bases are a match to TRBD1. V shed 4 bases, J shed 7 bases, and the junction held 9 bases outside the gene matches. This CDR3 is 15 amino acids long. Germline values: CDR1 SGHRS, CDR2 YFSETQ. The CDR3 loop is CASSASPGQGEKLFF. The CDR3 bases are TGCGCCAGCAGCGCCTCGCCCGGACAGGGTGAAAAACTGTTTTTT. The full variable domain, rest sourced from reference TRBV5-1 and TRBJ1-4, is KAGVTQTPRYLIKTRGQQVTLSCSPISGHRSVSWYQQTPGQGLQFLFEYFSETQRNKGNFPGRFSGRQFSNSRSEMNVSTLELGDSALYLCASSASPGQGEKLFFGSGTQLSVL.

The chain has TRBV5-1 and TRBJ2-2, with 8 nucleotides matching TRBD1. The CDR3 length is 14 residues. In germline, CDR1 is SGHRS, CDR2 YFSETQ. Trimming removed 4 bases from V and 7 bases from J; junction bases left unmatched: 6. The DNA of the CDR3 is TGCGCCAGCAGCCCGGGACAGGCCAGCGGGGAGCTGTTTTTT. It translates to CASSPGQASGELFF.

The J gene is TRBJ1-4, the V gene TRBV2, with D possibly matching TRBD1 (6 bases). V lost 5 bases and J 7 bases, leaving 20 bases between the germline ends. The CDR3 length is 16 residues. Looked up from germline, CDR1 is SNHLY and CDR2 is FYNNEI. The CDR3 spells CASSRNGQRRGEKLFF. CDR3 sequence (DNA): TGTGCCAGCAGTCGAAATGGACAGAGAAGGGGTGAAAAACTGTTTTTT.

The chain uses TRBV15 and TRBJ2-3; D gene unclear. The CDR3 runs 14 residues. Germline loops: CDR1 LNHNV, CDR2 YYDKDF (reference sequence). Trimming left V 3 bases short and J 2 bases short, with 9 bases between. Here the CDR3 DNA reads TGTGCCACCAGCAGTCGGCTCGCCACAGATACGCAGTATTTT. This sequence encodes CATSSRLATDTQYF.

CDR3 nucleotides: TGTGCCAGCTCACCGCGACAGGTTCTCCAAGAGACCCAGTACTTC. This translates into CASSPRQVLQETQYF. V usage is TRBV18 and J usage is TRBJ2-5; tentatively, D is TRBD1 (6 bases). Germline CDR1 KGHSH, CDR2 LQKENI. The CDR3 spans 15 residues. The V and J ends lost 3 bases and 1 base respectively, with 12 bases between them.

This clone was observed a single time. CDR3 sequence (DNA): TGCGCCAGCAGCCGGGACACCACTAACTATGGCTACACCTTC. This translates into CASSRDTTNYGYTF. J is TRBJ1-2 and V is TRBV5-1; TRBD1 might be the D (6 bases). V lost 4 bases to trimming and J lost 0 bases, with 10 bases between them. The CDR3 contains 14 residues. Germline V gives CDR1 SGHRS, CDR2 YFSETQ.

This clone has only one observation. This chain's CDR3 is CAIGGGGKNTEAFF. In DNA, the CDR3 is TGTGCCATCGGGGGGGGAGGGAAGAACACTGAAGCTTTCTTT. V and J are TRBV10-3 and TRBJ1-1; D possibly corresponds to TRBD1 (5 bases). Germline CDR1 and CDR2: ENHRY and SYGVKD. The CDR3 loop spans 14 amino acids. V dropped 8 bases and J dropped 1 base, with 14 bases sitting between them.

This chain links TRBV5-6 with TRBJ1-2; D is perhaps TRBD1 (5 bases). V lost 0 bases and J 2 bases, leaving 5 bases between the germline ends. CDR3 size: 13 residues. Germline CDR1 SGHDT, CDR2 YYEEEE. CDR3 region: CASSLGQNYGYTF. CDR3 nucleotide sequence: TGTGCCAGCAGCTTGGGACAGAACTATGGCTACACCTTC. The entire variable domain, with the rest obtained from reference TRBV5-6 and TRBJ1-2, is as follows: DAGVTQSPTHLIKTRGQQVTLRCSPKSGHDTVSWYQQALGQGPQFIFQYYEEEERQRGNFPDRFSGHQFPNYSSELNVNALLLGDSALYLCASSLGQNYGYTFGSGTRLTVV.

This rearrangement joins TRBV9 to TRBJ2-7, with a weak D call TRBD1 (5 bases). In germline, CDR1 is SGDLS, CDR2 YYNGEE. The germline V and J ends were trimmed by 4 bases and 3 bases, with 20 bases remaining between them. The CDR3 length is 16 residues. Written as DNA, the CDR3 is TGTGCCAGCAGCCTATCCCCCAGGGCAGGGCTCTACGAGCAGTACTTC. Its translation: CASSLSPRAGLYEQYF.

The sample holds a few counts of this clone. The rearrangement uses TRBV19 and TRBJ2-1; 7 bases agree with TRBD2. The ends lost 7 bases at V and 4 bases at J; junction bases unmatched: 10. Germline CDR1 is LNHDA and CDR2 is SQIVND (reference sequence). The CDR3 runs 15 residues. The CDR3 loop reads CASTPSGRGYNEQFF. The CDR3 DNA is TGTGCCAGTACCCCATCGGGGCGGGGGTACAATGAGCAGTTCTTC.

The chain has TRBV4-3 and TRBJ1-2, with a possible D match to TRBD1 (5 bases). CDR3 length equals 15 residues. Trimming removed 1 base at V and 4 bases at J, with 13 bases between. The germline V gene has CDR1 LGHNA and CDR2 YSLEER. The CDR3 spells CASSQGTGESYGYTF. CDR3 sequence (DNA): TGCGCCAGCAGCCAAGGCACGGGGGAGTCCTATGGCTACACCTTC.

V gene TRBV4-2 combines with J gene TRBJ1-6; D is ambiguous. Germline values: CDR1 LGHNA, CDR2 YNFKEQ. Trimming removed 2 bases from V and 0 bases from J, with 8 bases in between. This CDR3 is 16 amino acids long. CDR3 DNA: TGTGCCAGCAGCCAATTTGAAGGCTCCTATAATTCACCCCTCCACTTT. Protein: CASSQFEGSYNSPLHF.

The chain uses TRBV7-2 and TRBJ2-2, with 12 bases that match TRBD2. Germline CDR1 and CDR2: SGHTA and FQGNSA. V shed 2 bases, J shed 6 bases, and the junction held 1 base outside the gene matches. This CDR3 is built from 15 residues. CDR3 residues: CASSLLAGGPGELFF. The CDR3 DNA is TGTGCCAGCAGCTTACTAGCGGGAGGGCCCGGGGAGCTGTTTTTT.

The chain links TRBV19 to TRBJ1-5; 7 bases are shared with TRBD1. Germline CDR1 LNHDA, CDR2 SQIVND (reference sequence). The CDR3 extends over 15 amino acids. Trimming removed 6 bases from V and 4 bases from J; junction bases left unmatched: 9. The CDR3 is CASSPSTGLNQPQHF. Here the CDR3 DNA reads TGTGCCAGTAGCCCCTCGACAGGGCTGAATCAGCCCCAGCATTTT.

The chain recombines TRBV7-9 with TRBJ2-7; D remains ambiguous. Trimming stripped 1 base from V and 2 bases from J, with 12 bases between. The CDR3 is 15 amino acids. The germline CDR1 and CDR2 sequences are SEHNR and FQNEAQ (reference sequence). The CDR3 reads CASSLGSYGTYEQYF. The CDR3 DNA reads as TGTGCCAGCAGCTTAGGTTCCTATGGGACCTACGAGCAGTACTTC.